The following is a T cell receptor beta chain sequence with its context. The antigen is unknown. The data were obtained in a study of cytomegalovirus exposure and HLA in healthy donors. Points from the study as a whole: In the roughly 120 validation repertoires, a later analysis found that first-cohort TCR clusters tended to co-occur.

Trimming removed 6 bases from V and 0 bases from J; junction bases left unmatched: 9. CDR3 length equals 19 residues. CDR1 is MGHRA and CDR2 is YSYEKL in the germline V gene. The assay was immunoSEQ multiplex PCR, and TCRdb's table has in-frame clones only and misses some. The sample contains around 150,000 clones, just over 85% of which appear only once. Donors were drawn from the approximately 120-subject validation cohort, separate from the approximately 680-subject first cohort. Input material: PBMCs. This clonotype was sampled from a woman between 18 and 29 years old in good health and CMV-seropositive. The chain recombines TRBV4-1 with TRBJ1-6; 12 bases line up with TRBD1. The CDR3 region is CASRPGTGGWSSYNSPLHF. The CDR3 DNA reads TGCGCCAGCAGACCCGGGACAGGGGGCTGGAGCTCCTATAATTCACCCCTCCACTTT.